The 32 T cell receptor beta chains below come from one sample, sequenced in a study of PD-1 blockade in mismatch repair-deficient tumors. The assay was immunoSEQ multiplex PCR, and TCRdb's table has in-frame clones only and misses some. The table lists some 48,000 clones, around three quarters of them singletons. Sequencing was performed on PBMCs, taken before pembrolizumab treatment. These TCRs come from an adult with mismatch repair-deficient cancer.

The V and J genes are TRBV11-1 and TRBJ1-4; tentative D call: TRBD1 (5 bases). CDR1 and CDR2 (germline): SGHAT, FQDESV (reference sequence). V was shortened by 3 bases and J by 0 bases, with 8 bases between the two germline ends. The CDR3 has 15 residues. The CDR3 here is CASSFRGTTNEKLFF. DNA of the CDR3: TGTGCCAGCAGCTTTCGGGGGACAACTAATGAAAAACTGTTTTTT.

The rearrangement uses TRBV25-1 and TRBJ1-2, with D unclear. This CDR3 contains 15 residues. Trimming stripped 4 bases from V and 6 bases from J, with 18 bases between. CDR1 is MGHDK, CDR2 SYGVNS, per germline. The CDR3 region has the DNA TGTGCCAGCAGTGCAGAGACGGGCGTCGGACATGGCTACACCTTC. Translating gives CASSAETGVGHGYTF.

The chain couples TRBV6-5 to TRBJ2-3; D gene ambiguous. Trimming removed 6 bases at V and 7 bases at J, with 17 bases between. The CDR3 has 14 residues. CDR1 MNHEY and CDR2 SVGAGI come from the germline V gene. CDR3 nucleotides: TGTGCCAGCAGCTATAGTCAAACCTCCCATACGCAGTATTTT. Its protein product is CASSYSQTSHTQYF.

This chain joins TRBV9 and TRBJ1-5; D unclear. The ends were cut back, 3 bases at V and 4 bases at J, with 20 bases in the middle. The CDR3 contains 17 residues. CDR1 and CDR2 (germline): SGDLS, YYNGEE. DNA for the CDR3: TGTGCCAGCAGCGCCAACCCCAGTGACACCCCTAATCAGCCCCAGCATTTT. Translating gives CASSANPSDTPNQPQHF.

This clone was picked up a small number of times. In DNA form, the CDR3 reads TGTGCCAGTAGTCCCAGGACAGATACGCAGTATTTT. Translated: CASSPRTDTQYF. The rearrangement uses TRBV19 and TRBJ2-3; D gene uncertain. Between the trimmed V and J ends, which lost 5 bases and 3 bases, there was a span of 6 bases. CDR1 is LNHDA, CDR2 SQIVND, per germline (reference sequence). The CDR3 covers 12 residues.

The rearrangement uses TRBV7-3 and TRBJ2-2; D is unresolved. Trimming removed 5 bases at V and 2 bases at J, with 15 bases between. Germline CDR1 and CDR2: SGHTA and FQGTGA. The CDR3 spans 16 residues. The CDR3 sequence: CASSPNINRNTGELFF. For the CDR3, the DNA is TGTGCCAGCAGCCCAAATATAAACAGAAACACCGGGGAGCTGTTTTTT.

Relative to its sample, this clone is medium-sized (0.01 to 0.1%). V and J are TRBV5-4 and TRBJ1-1, with D possibly matching TRBD1 (5 bases). CDR1 SGHNT and CDR2 YYREEE come from the germline V gene (reference sequence). V was cut by 3 bases and J by 7 bases, with 13 bases left in between. The CDR3 is 13 amino acids. The CDR3 spells CASSSDSSNEAFF. DNA for the CDR3: TGTGCCAGCAGCTCCGACAGTTCCAATGAAGCTTTCTTT. The full variable domain, rest sourced from reference TRBV5-4 and TRBJ1-1, is ETGVTQSPTHLIKTRGQQVTLRCSSQSGHNTVSWYQQALGQGPQFIFQYYREEENGRGNFPPRFSGLQFPNYSSELNVNALELDDSALYLCASSSDSSNEAFFGQGTRLTVV.

J is TRBJ1-1 and V is TRBV21-1. TRBV21-1 is a recognized pseudogene. The CDR3 length is 13 residues. The CDR3 DNA is TGTGCCAGCAGAAAGGGGGGAGATCACGAAGCTTTCTTT. Protein product: CASRKGGDHEAFF.

This clone was seen more than once but under ten times. The genes are TRBV5-8 and TRBJ1-1, with no clear D. The CDR3 sequence is 12 residues long. Germline V gene sequence: CDR1 SGHTS, CDR2 YDEGEE. V gave up 4 bases and J gave up 3 bases, with 7 bases separating them. The DNA of the CDR3 is TGTGCCAGCAGCGAAAGGGACACTGAAGCTTTCTTT. This sequence encodes CASSERDTEAFF.

The rearrangement joins TRBV6-1 to TRBJ2-3; no clear D gene. The CDR3 totals 14 residues. Germline assignment: CDR1 MNHNS and CDR2 SASEGT. The germline V and J ends were trimmed by 7 bases and 1 base, with 12 bases remaining between them. The DNA of the CDR3 is TGTGCCAGCACGGAAGATCAGGGCACAGATACGCAGTATTTT. Its protein product is CASTEDQGTDTQYF.

The V call is TRBV27, the J call TRBJ1-2; a possible D gene is TRBD1 (5 bases). CDR1 is MNHEY and CDR2 is SMNVEV in the germline V gene (reference sequence). The CDR3 is 15 residues long. Trimming removed 2 bases at V and 7 bases at J, with 17 bases between. DNA of the CDR3: TGTGCCAGCAGTTTAGGTAGGGGTAAGGGGTCTGGCTACACCTTC. As protein: CASSLGRGKGSGYTF.

This CDR3 is CASSRMGHDEQFF. In DNA, the CDR3 is TGTGCCAGCAGCAGGATGGGGCACGATGAGCAGTTCTTC. The chain combines TRBV6-1 with TRBJ2-1; TRBD1 might be the D (5 bases). The germline gives CDR1 MNHNS, CDR2 SASEGT. The CDR3 runs 13 residues. The V gene lost 6 bases and the J gene lost 8 bases, with 14 bases spanning the gap.

The J gene is TRBJ2-1, the V gene TRBV7-2, with no clear D. CDR3 length: 15 residues. Germline V lookup: CDR1 SGHTA, CDR2 FQGNSA. V lost 2 bases and J 8 bases, leaving 16 bases between the germline ends. CDR3 coding DNA: TGTGCCAGCAGCTTATGGCCAGGTCGAGTCGATGAGCAGTTCTTC. As protein: CASSLWPGRVDEQFF.

Concerning this clone: One end of the junction fails to match germline, which may point to a read error. The J gene is TRBJ2-5, the V gene TRBV7-7; 10 bases are a match to TRBD1. Germline V gene lookup returns CDR1 SSHAT and CDR2 FNYEAQ (reference sequence). The CDR3 covers 16 residues. The DNA of the CDR3 is TGTGCTAGCAGCCAGGACAGGGGGAATGGTCAAGAGACCCAGTACTTC. Amino acid sequence: CASSQDRGNGQETQYF.

This chain connects TRBV4-2 to TRBJ2-5, with a possible D match to TRBD1 (7 bases). The V and J ends lost 4 bases and 3 bases respectively, with 15 bases between them. CDR3 length: 15 residues. CDR1 and CDR2 (germline): LGHNA, YNFKEQ. DNA for the CDR3: TGTGCCAGCAGCCTCAGAGGAGGGGGCAAAGAGACCCAGTACTTC. Translation gives CASSLRGGGKETQYF.

The V and J genes are TRBV7-8 and TRBJ2-1, with D perhaps TRBD1 (5 bases). Trimming left V 1 base short and J 1 base short, with 8 bases between. CDR1 and CDR2 from the germline V gene are SGHVS and FQNEAQ. The CDR3 runs 15 residues. The CDR3, as DNA: TGTGCCAGCAGCTTAGTACAGGATTCCTACAATGAGCAGTTCTTC. It specifies CASSLVQDSYNEQFF.

The chain joins TRBV29-1 to TRBJ2-7; D possibly corresponds to TRBD1 (6 bases). The V gene lost 6 bases and the J gene lost 2 bases, with 17 bases spanning the gap. Germline values: CDR1 SQVTM, CDR2 ANQGSEA. The CDR3 extends over 14 amino acids. CDR3 sequence reads: CSVLRTAAAYEQYF. The DNA for the CDR3 is TGCAGCGTCTTGAGGACAGCAGCTGCCTACGAGCAGTACTTC.

Details on this clone: This CDR3 is also generated by other DNA sequences in the sample. This CDR3 is CASVRGSEETQYF. CDR3 nucleotides: TGTGCCAGCGTTCGAGGGTCGGAAGAGACCCAGTACTTC. J is TRBJ2-5 and V is TRBV6-1; possible D gene TRBD2, 5 bases. Germline CDR1 and CDR2: MNHNS and SASEGT. V lost 8 bases and J lost 3, with 13 bases in between. This CDR3 comprises 13 residues.

The rearrangement links TRBV7-2 to TRBJ1-5; 8 bases match TRBD1. V shed 1 base, J shed 4 bases, and the junction held 9 bases outside the gene matches. CDR3 length equals 17 residues. Germline V gives CDR1 SGHTA, CDR2 FQGNSA. As DNA, the CDR3 is TGTGCCAGCAGCTTAGTCTTAGGCGGGACAGGTAATCAGCCCCAGCATTTT. It is translated as CASSLVLGGTGNQPQHF.

This chain uses TRBV5-6 with TRBJ1-5, with D possibly being TRBD1 (5 bases). The germline V and J ends were trimmed by 4 bases and 7 bases, with 12 bases remaining between them. Germline CDR1 SGHDT, CDR2 YYEEEE. This CDR3 has 13 residues. The CDR3 DNA reads TGTGCCAGCAGCAAAGATAGGGGCCAGCCCCAGCATTTT. It codes for CASSKDRGQPQHF.

The J gene is TRBJ2-6, the V gene TRBV29-1; possible D gene TRBD2, 5 bases. Germline CDR1 and CDR2: SQVTM and ANQGSEA. V was trimmed by 6 bases and J by 0 bases, leaving 6 bases between them. CDR3 size: 13 residues. CDR3 DNA sequence: TGCAGCGTGGACTCCTCTGGGGCCAACGTCCTGACTTTC. Amino acid sequence: CSVDSSGANVLTF.

This chain uses TRBV11-2 with TRBJ2-1; 8 nucleotides agree with TRBD1. J gave up 0 bases and V 6 bases, and 10 bases lay outside the gene matches. CDR1 and CDR2 (germline): SGHAT, FQNNGV. This CDR3 spans 17 amino acids. The CDR3 DNA is TGTGCCAGCAGACAGGGGGGTGTGAGGGGCTCCTACAATGAGCAGTTCTTC. It translates to CASRQGGVRGSYNEQFF.

This chain uses TRBV27 with TRBJ1-2; TRBD1 matches at 8 bases. Per germline, CDR1 MNHEY and CDR2 SMNVEV (reference sequence). The junction had 8 bases not matched to a gene; V was cut back by 7 bases and J by 1 base. The CDR3 spans 15 residues. CDR3 region: CASTRQQGGNYGYTF. The CDR3 DNA sequence: TGTGCCAGCACCCGCCAACAGGGGGGTAACTATGGCTACACCTTC.

V usage is TRBV25-1 and J usage is TRBJ2-3; 10 bases are shared with TRBD2. The CDR3 loop spans 15 amino acids. V lost 7 bases and J lost 3; bases outside the gene matches: 7. Germline assignment: CDR1 MGHDK and CDR2 SYGVNS. CDR3 sequence (DNA): TGTGCCAGCACCCCTAGCGGGAGTCTTACAGATACGCAGTATTTT. The encoded protein is CASTPSGSLTDTQYF.

The chain is built from TRBV9 and TRBJ2-3, with 8 bases that match TRBD2. After removal of 0 bases from V and 6 bases from J, the junction contained 6 bases not matched to a gene. CDR3 length: 15 residues. Germline CDR1 is SGDLS and CDR2 is YYNGEE. The CDR3 sequence: CASSVVSGAVDTQYF. For the CDR3, the DNA is TGTGCCAGCAGCGTAGTTAGCGGGGCTGTGGATACGCAGTATTTT. Complete variable domain (other parts from reference TRBV9 and TRBJ2-3): DSGVTQTPKHLITATGQRVTLRCSPRSGDLSVYWYQQSLDQGLQFLIQYYNGEERAKGNILERFSAQQFPDLHSELNLSSLELGDSALYFCASSVVSGAVDTQYFGPGTRLTVL.

V is TRBV7-9 and J is TRBJ2-5; the D is unclear. The CDR3 consists of 14 residues. V lost 6 bases to trimming and J lost 4 bases, with 15 bases between them. Germline-derived CDR1 and CDR2 are SEHNR and FQNEAQ (reference sequence). CDR3 sequence reads: CASRPGRAGETQYF. Here the CDR3 DNA reads TGTGCCAGCAGACCAGGACGGGCCGGAGAGACCCAGTACTTC.

J is TRBJ1-3 and V is TRBV28, with 8 bases fitting TRBD1. The ends lost 5 bases at V and 3 bases at J; junction bases unmatched: 15. The CDR3 has 18 residues. CDR1 and CDR2 (germline): MDHEN, SYDVKM. In DNA form, the CDR3 reads TGTGCCAGCAGTCCTCTGCTGTGGCAGGGGGCTAATGGAAACACCATATATTTT. It specifies CASSPLLWQGANGNTIYF.

In the case of this clone: The sample carries other DNA sequences with the same CDR3. The rearrangement links TRBV11-2 to TRBJ1-5, with D unclear. The germline V gene encodes CDR1 SGHAT and CDR2 FQNNGV. The length of the CDR3 is 14 residues. V was pared by 1 base and J by 2 bases, with 6 bases between. This CDR3 reads CASSLGQGNQPQHF. The CDR3 nucleotides are TGTGCCAGCAGCTTAGGTCAAGGCAATCAGCCCCAGCATTTT.

This chain connects TRBV7-3 to TRBJ2-7; weak D call: TRBD1 (5 bases). CDR1 SGHTA and CDR2 FQGTGA come from the germline V gene. The CDR3 covers 14 residues. Trimming took off 4 bases at V and 5 bases at J, with 15 bases between the two ends. CDR3 nucleotides: TGTGCCAGCAGCTCCCAGGGTCCCCCAGACGAGCAGTACTTC. Its protein product is CASSSQGPPDEQYF.

The chain links TRBV28 to TRBJ1-1; D gene uncertain. V lost 5 bases to trimming and J lost 0 bases, with 16 bases between them. The CDR3 runs to 16 residues. CDR1 MDHEN and CDR2 SYDVKM come from the germline V gene. The CDR3 region has the DNA TGTGCCAGCAGTAACTCACCTACATCTATGAACACTGAAGCTTTCTTT. It translates to CASSNSPTSMNTEAFF.

This clone is a singleton in its sample. This rearrangement joins TRBV5-1 to TRBJ2-7; D remains unclear. The CDR3 consists of 16 residues. V lost 0 bases to trimming and J lost 0 bases, with 13 bases between them. Germline V gives CDR1 SGHRS, CDR2 YFSETQ. In nucleotides, the CDR3 is TGCGCCAGCAGCTTGGAAGTCGGGCCTCGCTCCTACGAGCAGTACTTC. Translated, it gives CASSLEVGPRSYEQYF.

The gene calls are TRBV30 and TRBJ2-2, with a weak D call TRBD2 (6 bases). Germline-derived CDR1 and CDR2 are GTSNPN and SVGIG (reference sequence). The V end was cut by 6 bases, the J end by 4 bases, with 15 bases between. The CDR3 length is 14 residues. The CDR3 here is CACPRDSRTGELFF. For the CDR3, the DNA is TGTGCCTGCCCACGGGACTCCCGCACCGGGGAGCTGTTTTTT.